The clone carrying this T cell receptor (beta chain) has a count of ten or more. Its target is unknown. TCRdb itself ran the 5' RACE reads through MiXCR, one entry per CDR3 protein. The table shows some 340,000 distinct CDR3 sequences, with over 8.5% occurring only once. This record belongs to a study of T cells after yellow fever vaccination. General study results and limits: Overlap between CD4 and CD8 compartments was detected for a small share of clonotypes.

The CDR3 is 17 residues long. V gave up 4 bases and J gave up 1 base; unmatched junction bases: 12. Germline V gene lookup returns CDR1 SQVTM and CDR2 ANQGSEA. The rearrangement joins TRBV29-1 to TRBJ2-4; 8 bases fit TRBD2. This receptor was identified in a man younger than 35 who received the YFV17D yellow fever vaccine. Here the sequenced sample was CD4+ T cells sorted from PBMCs, taken 45 days after the yellow fever booster vaccination. The CDR3 sequence: CSVGHSGGSWAKNIQYF. The CDR3 bases are TGCAGCGTTGGTCATTCGGGGGGGAGCTGGGCCAAAAACATTCAGTACTTC.